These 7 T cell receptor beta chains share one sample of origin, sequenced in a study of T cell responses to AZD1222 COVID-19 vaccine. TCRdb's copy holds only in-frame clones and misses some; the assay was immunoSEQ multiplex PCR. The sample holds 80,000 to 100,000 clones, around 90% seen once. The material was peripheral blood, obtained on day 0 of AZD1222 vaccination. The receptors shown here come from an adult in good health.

CDR3 DNA sequence: TGCGCCAGCAGCTCAACAGGGGGCCGGGATGAAAAACTGTTTTTT. Translation gives CASSSTGGRDEKLFF. The chain carries TRBV5-1 and TRBJ1-4, with TRBD1 identical over 9 bases. Germline assignment: CDR1 SGHRS and CDR2 YFSETQ. CDR3 length equals 15 residues. J lost 6 bases, V lost 3 bases, and 6 bases had no gene match.

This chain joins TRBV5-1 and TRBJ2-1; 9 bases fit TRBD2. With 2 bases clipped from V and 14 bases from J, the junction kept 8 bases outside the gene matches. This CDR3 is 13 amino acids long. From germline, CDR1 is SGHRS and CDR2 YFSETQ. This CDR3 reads CASSFTDAGGEFF. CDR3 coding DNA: TGCGCCAGCAGCTTTACCGACGCGGGAGGGGAGTTCTTC.

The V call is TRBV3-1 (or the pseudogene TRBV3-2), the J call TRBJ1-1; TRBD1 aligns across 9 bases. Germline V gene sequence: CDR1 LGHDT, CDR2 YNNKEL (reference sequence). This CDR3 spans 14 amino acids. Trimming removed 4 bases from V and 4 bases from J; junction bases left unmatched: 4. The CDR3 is CASSPGQGFTEAFF. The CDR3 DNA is TGTGCCAGCAGCCCAGGACAGGGGTTCACTGAAGCTTTCTTT.

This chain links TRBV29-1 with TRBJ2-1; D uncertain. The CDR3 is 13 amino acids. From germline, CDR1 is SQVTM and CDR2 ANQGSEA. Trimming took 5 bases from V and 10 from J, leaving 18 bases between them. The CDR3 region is CSVRINQVREQFF. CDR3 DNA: TGCAGCGTTCGGATTAACCAAGTCAGGGAGCAGTTCTTC.

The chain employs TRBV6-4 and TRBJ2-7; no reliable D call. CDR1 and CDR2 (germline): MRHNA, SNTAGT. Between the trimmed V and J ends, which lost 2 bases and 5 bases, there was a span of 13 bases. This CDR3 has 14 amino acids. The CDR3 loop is CASSDGPLDHEQYF. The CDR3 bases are TGTGCCAGCAGTGACGGACCTCTGGACCACGAGCAGTACTTC.

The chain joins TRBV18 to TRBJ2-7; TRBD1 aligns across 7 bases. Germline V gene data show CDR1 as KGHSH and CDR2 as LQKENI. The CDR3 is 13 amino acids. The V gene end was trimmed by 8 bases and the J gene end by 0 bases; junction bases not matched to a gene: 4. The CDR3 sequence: CASAGTVSYEQYF. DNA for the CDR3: TGTGCCAGCGCCGGGACAGTCTCCTACGAGCAGTACTTC.

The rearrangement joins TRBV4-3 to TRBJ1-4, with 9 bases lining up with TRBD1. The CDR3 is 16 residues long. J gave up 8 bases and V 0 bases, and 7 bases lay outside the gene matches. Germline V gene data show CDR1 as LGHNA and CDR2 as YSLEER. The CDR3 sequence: CASSQENRDRDEKLFF. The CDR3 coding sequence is TGCGCCAGCAGCCAAGAAAACCGGGACAGGGACGAAAAACTGTTTTTT.